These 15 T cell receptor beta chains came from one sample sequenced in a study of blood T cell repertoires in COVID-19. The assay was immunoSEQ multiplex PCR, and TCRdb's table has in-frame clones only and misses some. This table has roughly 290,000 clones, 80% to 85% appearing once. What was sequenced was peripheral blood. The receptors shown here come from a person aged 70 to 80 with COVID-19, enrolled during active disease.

The DNA for the CDR3 is TGTGCCAGCATTGGGGCGGACGGAAACACCATATATTTT. Translating gives CASIGADGNTIYF. This chain links TRBV9 with TRBJ1-3, with a possible D match to TRBD1 (5 bases). This CDR3 spans 13 amino acids. Germline V gene lookup returns CDR1 SGDLS and CDR2 YYNGEE. The V end lost 6 bases, the J end lost 4 bases, and 11 bases lay between the germline ends.

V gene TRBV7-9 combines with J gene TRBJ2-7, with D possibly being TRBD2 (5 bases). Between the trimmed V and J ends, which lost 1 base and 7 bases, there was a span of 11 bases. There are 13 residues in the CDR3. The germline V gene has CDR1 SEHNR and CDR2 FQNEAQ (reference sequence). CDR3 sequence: CASSLGPGREQYF. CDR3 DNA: TGTGCCAGCAGCTTAGGACCGGGGAGAGAGCAGTACTTC.

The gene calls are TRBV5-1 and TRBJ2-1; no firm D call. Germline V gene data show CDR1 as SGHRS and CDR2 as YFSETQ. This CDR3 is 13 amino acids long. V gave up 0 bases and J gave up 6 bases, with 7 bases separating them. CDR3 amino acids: CASSLGPGNEQFF. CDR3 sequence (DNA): TGCGCCAGCAGCTTGGGCCCCGGCAATGAGCAGTTCTTC.

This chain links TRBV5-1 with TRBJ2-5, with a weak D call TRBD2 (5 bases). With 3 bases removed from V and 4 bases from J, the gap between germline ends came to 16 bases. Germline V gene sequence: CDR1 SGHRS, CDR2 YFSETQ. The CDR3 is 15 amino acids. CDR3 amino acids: CASSSFQRAGETQYF. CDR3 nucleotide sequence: TGCGCCAGCAGCTCATTCCAACGGGCGGGAGAGACCCAGTACTTC.

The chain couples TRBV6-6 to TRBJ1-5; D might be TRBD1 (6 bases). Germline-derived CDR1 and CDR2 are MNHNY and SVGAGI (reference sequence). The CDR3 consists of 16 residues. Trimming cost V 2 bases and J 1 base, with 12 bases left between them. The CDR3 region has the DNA TGTGCCAGCAGTTACAACAGGGAAGTGAGCAATCAGCCCCAGCATTTT. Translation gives CASSYNREVSNQPQHF.

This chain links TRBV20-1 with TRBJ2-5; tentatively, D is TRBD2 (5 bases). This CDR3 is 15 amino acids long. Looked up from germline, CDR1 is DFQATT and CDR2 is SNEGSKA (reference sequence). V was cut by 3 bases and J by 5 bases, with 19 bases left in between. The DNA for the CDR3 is TGCAGTGCTAGTACCTCGGATGGGGAGTCGGAGACCCAGTACTTC. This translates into CSASTSDGESETQYF.

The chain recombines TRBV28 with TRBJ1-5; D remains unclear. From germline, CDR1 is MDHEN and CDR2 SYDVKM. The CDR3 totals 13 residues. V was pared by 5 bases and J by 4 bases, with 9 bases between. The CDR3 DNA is TGTGCCAGCAGTCGTGACAAGAATCAGCCCCAGCATTTT. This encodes CASSRDKNQPQHF.

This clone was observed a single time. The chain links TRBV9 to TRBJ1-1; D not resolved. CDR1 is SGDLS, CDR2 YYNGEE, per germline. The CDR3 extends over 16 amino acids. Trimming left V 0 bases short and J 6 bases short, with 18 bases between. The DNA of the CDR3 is TGTGCCAGCAGCGTAGCGGGAGGAGGGATTAACGCTGAAGCTTTCTTT. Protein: CASSVAGGGINAEAFF.

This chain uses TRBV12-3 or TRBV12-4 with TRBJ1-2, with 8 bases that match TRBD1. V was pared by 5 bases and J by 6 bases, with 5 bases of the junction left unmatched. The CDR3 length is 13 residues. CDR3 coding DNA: TGTGCCAGCAGTCGGACAGGGAGGAATGGCTACACCTTC. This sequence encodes CASSRTGRNGYTF.

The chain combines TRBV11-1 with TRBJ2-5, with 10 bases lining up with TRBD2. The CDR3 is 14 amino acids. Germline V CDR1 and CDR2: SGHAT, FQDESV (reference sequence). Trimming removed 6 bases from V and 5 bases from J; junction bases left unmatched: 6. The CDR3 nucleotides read TGTGCCAGCAGTCCGGGGACTAGCGTGGAGACCCAGTACTTC. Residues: CASSPGTSVETQYF.

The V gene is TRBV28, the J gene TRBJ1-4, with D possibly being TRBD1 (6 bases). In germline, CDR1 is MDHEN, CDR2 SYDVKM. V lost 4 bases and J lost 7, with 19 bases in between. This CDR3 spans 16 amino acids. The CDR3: CASSSLTGLKVEKLFF. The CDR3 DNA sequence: TGTGCCAGCAGTTCCCTGACAGGCCTGAAGGTTGAAAAACTGTTTTTT.

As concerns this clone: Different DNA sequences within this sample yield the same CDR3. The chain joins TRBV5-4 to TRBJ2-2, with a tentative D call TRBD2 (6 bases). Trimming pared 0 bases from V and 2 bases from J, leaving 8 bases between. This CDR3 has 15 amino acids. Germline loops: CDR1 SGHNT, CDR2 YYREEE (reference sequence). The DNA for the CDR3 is TGTGCCAGCAGCTTGGTGGGAGGAAACACCGGGGAGCTGTTTTTT. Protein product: CASSLVGGNTGELFF.

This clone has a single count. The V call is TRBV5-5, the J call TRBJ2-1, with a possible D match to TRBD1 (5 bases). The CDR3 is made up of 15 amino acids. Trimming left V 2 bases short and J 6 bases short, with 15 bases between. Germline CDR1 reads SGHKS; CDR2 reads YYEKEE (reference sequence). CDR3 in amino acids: CASSFTVKGSNEQFF. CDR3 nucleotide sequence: TGTGCCAGCAGCTTTACTGTTAAGGGGTCCAATGAGCAGTTCTTC.

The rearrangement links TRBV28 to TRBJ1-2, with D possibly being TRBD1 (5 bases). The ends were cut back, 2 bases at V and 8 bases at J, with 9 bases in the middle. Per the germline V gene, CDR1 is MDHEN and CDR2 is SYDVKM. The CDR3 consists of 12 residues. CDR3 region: CASSLIGVGYTF. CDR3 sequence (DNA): TGTGCCAGCAGTTTAATAGGGGTAGGCTACACCTTC.

The chain's CDR3 is CASSFTGGNEQFF. CDR3 sequence (DNA): TGTGCCAGCAGCTTCACAGGGGGCAATGAGCAGTTCTTC. The chain couples TRBV5-4 to TRBJ2-1; TRBD1 matches 8 bases. V gave up 2 bases and J gave up 6 bases; unmatched junction bases: 1. The CDR3 runs to 13 residues. Germline V gene lookup returns CDR1 SGHNT and CDR2 YYREEE (reference sequence).